This T cell receptor beta chain was documented in a study of T cell changes during pregnancy in multiple sclerosis. In germline, CDR1 is MNHEY, CDR2 SMNVEV (reference sequence). Trimming took 6 bases from V and 2 from J, leaving 11 bases between them. The CDR3 runs 13 residues. Data came from immunoSEQ multiplex PCR; TCRdb stores just in-frame clones and leaves some out. The sample lists about 59,000 clones; around 94% were seen once. This specimen was CD8+ T cells from peripheral blood mononuclear cells, taken after pregnancy. The chain links TRBV27 to TRBJ2-7; maybe TRBD1 (6 bases). The clonotype originates from a female donor with multiple sclerosis, enrolled in a pregnancy study. This chain's CDR3 is CASRGQEAYEQYF. The CDR3 region has the DNA TGTGCCAGCAGGGGACAAGAAGCCTACGAGCAGTACTTC.